This TCR beta chain was identified during a study of blood T cell repertoires in COVID-19. Study as a whole: Both acute and convalescent COVID-19 samples were obtained from the United States, Italy and Spain. T cells, B-cell-depleted T cells, or PBMCs provided the cDNA or gDNA that served as material.

Original handling: Estimation of nucleated cell counts was performed using reference gene primer amplification. Assay: immunoSEQ multiplex PCR; the TCRdb copy retains only in-frame clones and omits some. V and J calls and clone size are given by that table; D and trimming were obtained from the DNA. Seen here are 180,000 or so clones, 80% to 90% observed once, and the top ten hold roughly 8%. What was sequenced was peripheral blood. The sequence was obtained from a man aged 35 to 55 who had recovered from COVID-19.

For the CDR3, the DNA is TGTGCCAGTAGGGGACAGGGGAGTCGAGATACGCAGTATTTT. As protein: CASRGQGSRDTQYF. The chain carries TRBV19 and TRBJ2-3; the match to TRBD1 covers 10 bases. The CDR3 has 14 residues. Germline loops: CDR1 LNHDA, CDR2 SQIVND (reference sequence). The V segment lost 6 bases and the J segment 5 bases; nucleotides outside the gene matches: 5.